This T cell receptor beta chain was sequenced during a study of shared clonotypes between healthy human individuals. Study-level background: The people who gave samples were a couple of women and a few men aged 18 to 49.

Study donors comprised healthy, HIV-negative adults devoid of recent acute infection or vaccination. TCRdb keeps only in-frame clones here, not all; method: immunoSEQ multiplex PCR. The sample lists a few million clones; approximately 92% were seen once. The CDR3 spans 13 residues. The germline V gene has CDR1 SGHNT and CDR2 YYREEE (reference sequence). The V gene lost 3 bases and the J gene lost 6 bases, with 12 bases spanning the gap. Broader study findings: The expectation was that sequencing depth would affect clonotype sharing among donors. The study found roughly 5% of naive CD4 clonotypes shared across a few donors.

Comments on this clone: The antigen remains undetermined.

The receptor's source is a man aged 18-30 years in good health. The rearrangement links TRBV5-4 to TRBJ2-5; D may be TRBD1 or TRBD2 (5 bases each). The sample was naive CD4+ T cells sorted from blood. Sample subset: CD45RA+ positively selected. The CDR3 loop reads CASSWGFRQTQYF. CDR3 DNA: TGTGCCAGCAGCTGGGGGTTCCGGCAGACCCAGTACTTC.